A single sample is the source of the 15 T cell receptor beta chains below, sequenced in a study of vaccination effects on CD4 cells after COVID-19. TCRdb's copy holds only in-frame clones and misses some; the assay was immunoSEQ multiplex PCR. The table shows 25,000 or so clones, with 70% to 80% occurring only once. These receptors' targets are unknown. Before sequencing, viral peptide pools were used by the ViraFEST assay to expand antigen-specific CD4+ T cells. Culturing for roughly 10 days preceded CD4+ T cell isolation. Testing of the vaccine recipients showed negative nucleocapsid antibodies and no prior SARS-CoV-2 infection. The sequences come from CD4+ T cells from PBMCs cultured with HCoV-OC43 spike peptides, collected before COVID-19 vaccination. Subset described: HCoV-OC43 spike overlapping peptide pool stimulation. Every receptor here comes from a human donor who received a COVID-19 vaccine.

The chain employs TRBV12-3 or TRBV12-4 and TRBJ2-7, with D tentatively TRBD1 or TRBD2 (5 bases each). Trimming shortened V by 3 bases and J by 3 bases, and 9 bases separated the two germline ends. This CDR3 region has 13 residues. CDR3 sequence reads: CASSFRGVYEQYF. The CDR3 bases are TGTGCCAGCAGTTTTAGAGGGGTCTACGAGCAGTACTTC.

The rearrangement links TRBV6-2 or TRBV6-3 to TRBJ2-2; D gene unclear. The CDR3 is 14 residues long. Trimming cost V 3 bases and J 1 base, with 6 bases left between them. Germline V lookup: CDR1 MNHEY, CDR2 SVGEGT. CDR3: CASSYGVNTGELFF. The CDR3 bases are TGTGCCAGCAGTTATGGGGTGAACACCGGGGAGCTGTTTTTT.

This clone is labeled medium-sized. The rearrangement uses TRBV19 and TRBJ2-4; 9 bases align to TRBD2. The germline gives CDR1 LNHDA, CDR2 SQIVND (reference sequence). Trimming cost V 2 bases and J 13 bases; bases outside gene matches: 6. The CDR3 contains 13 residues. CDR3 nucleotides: TGTGCCAGTAGTATATCCCTAGCGGGGTCGCAGTACTTC. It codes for CASSISLAGSQYF.

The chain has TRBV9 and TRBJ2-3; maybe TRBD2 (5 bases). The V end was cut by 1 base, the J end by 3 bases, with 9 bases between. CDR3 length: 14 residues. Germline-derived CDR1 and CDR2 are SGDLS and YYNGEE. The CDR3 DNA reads TGTGCCAGCAGCGTATCTCCGGGGACAGATACGCAGTATTTT. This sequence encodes CASSVSPGTDTQYF.

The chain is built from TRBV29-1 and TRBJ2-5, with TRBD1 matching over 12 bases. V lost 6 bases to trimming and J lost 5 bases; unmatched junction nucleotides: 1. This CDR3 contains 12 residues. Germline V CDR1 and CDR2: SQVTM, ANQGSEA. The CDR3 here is CSVGTGGETQYF. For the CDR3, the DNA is TGCAGCGTCGGGACAGGGGGCGAGACCCAGTACTTC.

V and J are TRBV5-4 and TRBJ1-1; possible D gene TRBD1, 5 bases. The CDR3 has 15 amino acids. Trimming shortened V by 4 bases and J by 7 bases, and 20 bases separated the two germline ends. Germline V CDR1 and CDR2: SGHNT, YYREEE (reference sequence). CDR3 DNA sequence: TGTGCCAGCAGCCGTCTGGGGGGACGTGTCAGTGAAGCTTTCTTT. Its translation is CASSRLGGRVSEAFF.

The CDR3 sequence is CASSPPGVTTLAFF. The CDR3 DNA follows: TGTGCCAGCAGTCCCCCAGGGGTTACAACGCTAGCTTTCTTT. The chain links TRBV6-5 to TRBJ1-1; possible D gene TRBD1, 6 bases. CDR3 length: 14 amino acids. Per germline, CDR1 MNHEY and CDR2 SVGAGI. With 5 bases removed from V and 10 bases from J, the gap between germline ends came to 20 bases.

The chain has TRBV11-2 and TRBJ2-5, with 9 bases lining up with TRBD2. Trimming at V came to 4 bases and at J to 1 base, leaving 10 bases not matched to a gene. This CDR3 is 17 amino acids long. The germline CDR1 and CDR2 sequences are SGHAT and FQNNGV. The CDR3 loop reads CASSSILLAGPQETQYF. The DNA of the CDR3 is TGTGCCAGCAGCTCAATACTGCTAGCGGGACCCCAAGAGACCCAGTACTTC.

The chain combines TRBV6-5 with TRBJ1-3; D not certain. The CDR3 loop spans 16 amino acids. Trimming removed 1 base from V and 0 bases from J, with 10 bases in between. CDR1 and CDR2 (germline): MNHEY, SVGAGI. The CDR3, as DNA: TGTGCCAGCAGTTACTTCGGGAAGATCTCTGGAAACACCATATATTTT. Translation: CASSYFGKISGNTIYF.

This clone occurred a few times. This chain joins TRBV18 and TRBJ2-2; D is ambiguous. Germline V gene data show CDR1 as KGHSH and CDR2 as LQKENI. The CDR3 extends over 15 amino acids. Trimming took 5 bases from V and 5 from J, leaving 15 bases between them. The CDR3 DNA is TGTGCCAGCTCATCCCCAAGGACGGGTACCGGGGAGCTGTTTTTT. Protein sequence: CASSSPRTGTGELFF.

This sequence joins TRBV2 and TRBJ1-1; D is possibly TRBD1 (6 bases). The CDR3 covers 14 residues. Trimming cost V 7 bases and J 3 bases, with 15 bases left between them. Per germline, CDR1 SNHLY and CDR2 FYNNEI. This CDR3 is CASNTLGQDTEAFF. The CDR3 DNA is TGTGCCAGCAACACTTTGGGACAAGACACTGAAGCTTTCTTT.

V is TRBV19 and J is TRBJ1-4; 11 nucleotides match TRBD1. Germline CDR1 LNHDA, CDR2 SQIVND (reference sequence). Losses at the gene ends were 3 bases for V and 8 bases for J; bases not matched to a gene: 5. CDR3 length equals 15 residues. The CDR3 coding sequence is TGTGCCAGTAGTATGTCCGGGACAGGGGGGGAAAAACTGTTTTTT. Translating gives CASSMSGTGGEKLFF.

CDR3 sequence: CASSEVEGVPLHF. CDR3 in DNA: TGTGCCAGCAGTGAAGTCGAGGGTGTACCCCTCCACTTT. The V call is TRBV6-1, the J call TRBJ1-6; no clear D. This CDR3 is 13 amino acids long. The V gene's germline CDR1 is MNHNS and CDR2 SASEGT. Trimming took off 1 base at V and 12 bases at J, with 10 bases between the two ends.

DNA of the CDR3: TGTGCCAGCAGCAAAGGGGGACAGGGGACCTACGAGCAGTACTTC. Translation gives CASSKGGQGTYEQYF. This rearrangement joins TRBV21-1 to TRBJ2-7; TRBD1 reflects the table's D call only, with no check against the DNA. TRBV21-1 constitutes a pseudogene. The CDR3 totals 15 residues.

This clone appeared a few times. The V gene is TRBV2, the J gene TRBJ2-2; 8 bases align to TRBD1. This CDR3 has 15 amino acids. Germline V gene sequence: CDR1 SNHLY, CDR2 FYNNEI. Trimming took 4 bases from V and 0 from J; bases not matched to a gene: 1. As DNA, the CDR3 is TGTGCCAGCAGTGTACAGGGGGCGAACACCGGGGAGCTGTTTTTT. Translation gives CASSVQGANTGELFF. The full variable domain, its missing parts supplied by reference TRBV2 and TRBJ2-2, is EPEVTQTPSHQVTQMGQEVILRCVPISNHLYFYWYRQILGQKVEFLVSFYNNEISEKSEIFDDQFSVERPDGSNFTLKIRSTKLEDSAMYFCASSVQGANTGELFFGEGSRLTVL.